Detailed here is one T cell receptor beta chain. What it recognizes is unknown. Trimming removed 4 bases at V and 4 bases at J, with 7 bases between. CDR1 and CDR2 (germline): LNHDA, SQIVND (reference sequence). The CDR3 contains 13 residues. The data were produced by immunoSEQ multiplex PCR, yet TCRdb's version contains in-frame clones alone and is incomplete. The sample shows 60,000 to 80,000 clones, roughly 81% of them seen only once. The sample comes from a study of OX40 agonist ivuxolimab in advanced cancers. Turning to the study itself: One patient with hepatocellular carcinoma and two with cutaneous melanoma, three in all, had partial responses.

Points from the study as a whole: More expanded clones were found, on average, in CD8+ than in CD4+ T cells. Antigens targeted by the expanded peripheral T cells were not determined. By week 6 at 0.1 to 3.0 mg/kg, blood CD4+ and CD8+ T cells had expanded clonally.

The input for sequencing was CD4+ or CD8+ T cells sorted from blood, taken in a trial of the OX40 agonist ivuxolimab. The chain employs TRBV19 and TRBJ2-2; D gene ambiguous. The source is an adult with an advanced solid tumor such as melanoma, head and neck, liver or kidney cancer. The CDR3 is CASSSDITGELFF. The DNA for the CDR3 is TGTGCCAGTAGTAGCGACATCACCGGGGAGCTGTTTTTT.